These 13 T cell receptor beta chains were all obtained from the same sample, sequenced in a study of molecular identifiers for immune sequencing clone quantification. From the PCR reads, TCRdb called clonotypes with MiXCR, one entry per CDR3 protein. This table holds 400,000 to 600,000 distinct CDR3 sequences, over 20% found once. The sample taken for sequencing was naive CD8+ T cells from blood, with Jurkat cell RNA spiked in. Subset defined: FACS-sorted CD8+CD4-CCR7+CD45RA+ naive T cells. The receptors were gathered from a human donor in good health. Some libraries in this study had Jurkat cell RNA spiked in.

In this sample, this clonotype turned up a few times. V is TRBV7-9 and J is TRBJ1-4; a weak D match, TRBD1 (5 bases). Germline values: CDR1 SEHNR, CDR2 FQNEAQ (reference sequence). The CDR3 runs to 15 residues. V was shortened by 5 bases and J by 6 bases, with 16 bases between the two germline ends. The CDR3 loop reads CASSPETVKDEKLFF. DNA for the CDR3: TGTGCCAGCAGCCCCGAGACAGTCAAGGATGAAAAACTGTTTTTT. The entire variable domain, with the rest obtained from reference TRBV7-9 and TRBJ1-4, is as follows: DTGVSQNPRHKITKRGQNVTFRCDPISEHNRLYWYRQTLGQGPEFLTYFQNEAQLEKSRLLSDRFSAERPKGSFSTLEIQRTEQGDSAMYLCASSPETVKDEKLFFGSGTQLSVL.

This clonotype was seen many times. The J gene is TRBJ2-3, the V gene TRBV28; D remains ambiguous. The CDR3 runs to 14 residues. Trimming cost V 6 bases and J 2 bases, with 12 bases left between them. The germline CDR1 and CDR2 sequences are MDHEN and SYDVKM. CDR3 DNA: TGTGCCAGCAGCCAACCCCACGACACAGATACGCAGTATTTT. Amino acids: CASSQPHDTDTQYF.

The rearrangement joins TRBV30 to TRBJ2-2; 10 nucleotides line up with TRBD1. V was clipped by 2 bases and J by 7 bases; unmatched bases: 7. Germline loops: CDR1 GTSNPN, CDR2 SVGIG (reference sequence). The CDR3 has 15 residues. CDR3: CAWSPDRGLFGELFF. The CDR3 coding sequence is TGTGCCTGGAGTCCCGACAGGGGGCTTTTCGGGGAGCTGTTTTTT.

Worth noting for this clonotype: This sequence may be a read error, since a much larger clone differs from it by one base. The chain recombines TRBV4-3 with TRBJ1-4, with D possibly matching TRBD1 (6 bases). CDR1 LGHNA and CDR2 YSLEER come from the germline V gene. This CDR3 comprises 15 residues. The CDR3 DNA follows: TGCACCAGCAGCCAAGTGACTACAGGGAGTGAAAAACTGTTTTTT. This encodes CTSSQVTTGSEKLFF.

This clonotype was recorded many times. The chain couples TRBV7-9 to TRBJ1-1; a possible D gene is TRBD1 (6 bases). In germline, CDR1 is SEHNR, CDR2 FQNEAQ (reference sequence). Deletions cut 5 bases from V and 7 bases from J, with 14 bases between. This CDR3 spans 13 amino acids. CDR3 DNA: TGTGCCAGCAGCGAAACAGGGCAATATGAAGCTTTCTTT. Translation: CASSETGQYEAFF.

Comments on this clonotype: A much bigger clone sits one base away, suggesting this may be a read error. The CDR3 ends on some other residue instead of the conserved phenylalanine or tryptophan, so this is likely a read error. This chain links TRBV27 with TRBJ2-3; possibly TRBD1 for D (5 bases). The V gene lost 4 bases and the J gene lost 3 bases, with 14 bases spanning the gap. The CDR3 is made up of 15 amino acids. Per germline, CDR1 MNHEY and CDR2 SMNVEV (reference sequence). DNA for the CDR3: TGTGCCAGCAGTTCTTGGGGCGCAGGTACAGATACGCAGTATCTT. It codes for CASSSWGAGTDTQYL.

The CDR3 coding sequence is TGTGCCAGTAGTATAGACGATGGGGCGCCCCAGCATTTT. It encodes CASSIDDGAPQHF. The chain carries TRBV19 and TRBJ1-5; the D gene is possibly TRBD1 (5 bases). V shed 0 bases and J shed 9 bases, with 9 bases lying between them. The CDR3 is 13 amino acids. Germline V gene sequence: CDR1 LNHDA, CDR2 SQIVND (reference sequence).

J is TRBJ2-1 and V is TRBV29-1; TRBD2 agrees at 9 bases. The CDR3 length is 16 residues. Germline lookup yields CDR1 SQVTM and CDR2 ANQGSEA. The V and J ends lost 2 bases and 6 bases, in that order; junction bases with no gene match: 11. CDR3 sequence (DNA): TGCAGCGTTGAAACCGGCAGGGCGGGAGGGCTCAATGAGCAGTTCTTC. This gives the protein CSVETGRAGGLNEQFF.

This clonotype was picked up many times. In DNA, the CDR3 is TGCGCCAGCAGCCAAGATATAGGGGCGCCCTACGAGCAGTACTTC. Translating gives CASSQDIGAPYEQYF. The chain joins TRBV4-1 to TRBJ2-7, with a possible D match to TRBD1 (5 bases). The CDR3 totals 15 residues. V lost 0 bases, J lost 2 bases, and 11 bases lay in between. Germline loops: CDR1 MGHRA, CDR2 YSYEKL.

The CDR3 region has the DNA TGTGCCAGCAGCTCTCTCCGAGGGGGACAGGGGCTGGCGGGAACCTACAATGAGCAGTTCTTC. Translating gives CASSSLRGGQGLAGTYNEQFF. The chain has TRBV7-9 and TRBJ2-1; TRBD1 matches at 10 bases. Per the germline V gene, CDR1 is SEHNR and CDR2 is FQNEAQ (reference sequence). The CDR3 has 21 amino acids. The V and J ends lost 4 bases and 2 bases, in that order; junction bases with no gene match: 20.

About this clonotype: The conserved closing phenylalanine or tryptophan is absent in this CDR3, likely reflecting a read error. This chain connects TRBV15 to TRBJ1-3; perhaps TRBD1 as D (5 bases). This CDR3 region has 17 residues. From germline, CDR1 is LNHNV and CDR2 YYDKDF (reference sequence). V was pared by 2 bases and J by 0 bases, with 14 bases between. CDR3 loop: CATSRTQTEYSGNTIYL. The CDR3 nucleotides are TGTGCCACCAGCAGAACCCAGACAGAATACTCTGGAAACACCATATATCTT.

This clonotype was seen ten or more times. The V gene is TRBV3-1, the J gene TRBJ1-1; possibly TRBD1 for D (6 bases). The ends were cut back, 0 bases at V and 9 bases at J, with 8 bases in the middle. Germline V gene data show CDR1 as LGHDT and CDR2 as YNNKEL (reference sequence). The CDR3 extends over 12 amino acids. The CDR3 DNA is TGTGCCAGCAGCCAAGAGGGGGGCAAAGCTTTCTTT. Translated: CASSQEGGKAFF.

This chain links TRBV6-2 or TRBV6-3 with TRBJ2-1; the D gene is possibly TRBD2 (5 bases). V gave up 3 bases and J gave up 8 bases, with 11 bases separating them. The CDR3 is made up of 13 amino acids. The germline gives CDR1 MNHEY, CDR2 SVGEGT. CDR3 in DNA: TGTGCCAGCAGTTATTTTGGACTTTATGAGCAGTTCTTC. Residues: CASSYFGLYEQFF.